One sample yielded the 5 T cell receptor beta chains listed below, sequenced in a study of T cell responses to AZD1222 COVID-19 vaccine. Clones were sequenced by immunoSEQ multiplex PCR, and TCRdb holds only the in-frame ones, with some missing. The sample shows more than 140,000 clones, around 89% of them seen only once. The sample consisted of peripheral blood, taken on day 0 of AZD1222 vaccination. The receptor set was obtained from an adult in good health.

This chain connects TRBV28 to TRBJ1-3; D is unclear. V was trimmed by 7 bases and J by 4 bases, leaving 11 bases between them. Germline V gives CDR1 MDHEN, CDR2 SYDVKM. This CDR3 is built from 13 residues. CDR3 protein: CASILPGGNTIYF. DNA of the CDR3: TGTGCCAGCATCCTTCCGGGGGGAAACACCATATATTTT.

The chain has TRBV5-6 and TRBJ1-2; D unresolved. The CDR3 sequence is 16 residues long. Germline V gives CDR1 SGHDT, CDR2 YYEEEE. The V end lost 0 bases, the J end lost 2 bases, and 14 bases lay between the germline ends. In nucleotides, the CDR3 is TGTGCCAGCAGCTTGGTTCCACCAACGAGGAACTATGGCTACACCTTC. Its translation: CASSLVPPTRNYGYTF.

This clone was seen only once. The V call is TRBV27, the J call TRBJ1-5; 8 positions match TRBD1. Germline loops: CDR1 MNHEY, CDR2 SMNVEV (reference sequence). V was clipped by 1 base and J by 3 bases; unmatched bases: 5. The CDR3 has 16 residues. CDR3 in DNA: TGTGCCAGCAGTTTATGGGGACAGGATCCCAATCAGCCCCAGCATTTT. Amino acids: CASSLWGQDPNQPQHF.

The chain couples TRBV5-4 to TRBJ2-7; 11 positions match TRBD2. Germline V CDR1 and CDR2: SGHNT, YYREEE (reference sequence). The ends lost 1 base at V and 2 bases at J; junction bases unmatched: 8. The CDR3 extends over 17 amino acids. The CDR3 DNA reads TGTGCCAGCAGCTTGTTTAAGACTAGCGGGGTAGCCTACGAGCAGTACTTC. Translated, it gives CASSLFKTSGVAYEQYF.

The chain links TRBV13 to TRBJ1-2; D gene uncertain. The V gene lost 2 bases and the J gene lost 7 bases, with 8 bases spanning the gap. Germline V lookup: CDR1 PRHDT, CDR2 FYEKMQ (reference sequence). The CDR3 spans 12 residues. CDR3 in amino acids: CASSLYRSGYTF. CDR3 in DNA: TGTGCCAGCAGCTTATATCGGAGTGGCTACACCTTC.